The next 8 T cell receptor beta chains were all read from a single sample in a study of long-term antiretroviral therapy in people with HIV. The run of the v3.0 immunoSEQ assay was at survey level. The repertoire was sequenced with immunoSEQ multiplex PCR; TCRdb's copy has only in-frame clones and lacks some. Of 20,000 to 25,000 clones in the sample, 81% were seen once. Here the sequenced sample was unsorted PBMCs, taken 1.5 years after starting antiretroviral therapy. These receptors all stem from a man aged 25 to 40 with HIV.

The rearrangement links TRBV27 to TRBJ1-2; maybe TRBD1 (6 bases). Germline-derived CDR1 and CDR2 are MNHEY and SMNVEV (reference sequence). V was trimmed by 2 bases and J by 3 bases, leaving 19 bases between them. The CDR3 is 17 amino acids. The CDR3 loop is CASSLPIRPRGDYGYTF. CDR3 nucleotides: TGTGCCAGCAGTTTACCCATCCGTCCCAGGGGCGACTATGGCTACACCTTC.

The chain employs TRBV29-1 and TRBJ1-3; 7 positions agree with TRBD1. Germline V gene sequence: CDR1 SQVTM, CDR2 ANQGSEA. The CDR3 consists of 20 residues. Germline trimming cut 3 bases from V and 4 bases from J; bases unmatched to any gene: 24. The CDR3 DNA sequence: TGCAGCGTTGATTCAGACTCCGGGACAGACTCCCTCGGCTCAGGAAACACCATATATTTT. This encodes CSVDSDSGTDSLGSGNTIYF.

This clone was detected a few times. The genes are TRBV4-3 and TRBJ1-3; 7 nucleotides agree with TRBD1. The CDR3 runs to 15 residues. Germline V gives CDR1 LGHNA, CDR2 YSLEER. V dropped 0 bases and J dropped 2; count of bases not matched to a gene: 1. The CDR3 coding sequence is TGCGCCAGCAGCCAAGACAGGGGGGCTGGAAACACCATATATTTT. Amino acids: CASSQDRGAGNTIYF.

CDR3 in amino acids: CASRNFFIGADTGELFF. The CDR3 nucleotides are TGTGCCAGCAGAAATTTTTTCATAGGAGCGGACACCGGGGAGCTGTTTTTT. The V gene is TRBV11-1, the J gene TRBJ2-2, with D perhaps matching TRBD2 (5 bases). The length of the CDR3 is 17 residues. Germline CDR1 is SGHAT and CDR2 is FQDESV (reference sequence). V lost 6 bases and J lost 3, with 20 bases in between.

This CDR3 reads CAWSVLWGGNGYTF. DNA of the CDR3: TGTGCCTGGAGTGTTTTGTGGGGGGGAAATGGCTACACCTTC. The V call is TRBV30, the J call TRBJ1-2; D is perhaps TRBD1 (5 bases). V was pared by 0 bases and J by 6 bases, with 14 bases between. CDR3 length: 14 amino acids. The germline gives CDR1 GTSNPN, CDR2 SVGIG (reference sequence). The full variable domain, rest sourced from reference TRBV30 and TRBJ1-2, is SQTIHQWPATLVQPVGSPLSLECTVEGTSNPNLYWYRQAAGRGLQLLFYSVGIGQISSEVPQNLSASRPQDRQFILSSKKLLLSDSGFYLCAWSVLWGGNGYTFGSGTRLTVV.

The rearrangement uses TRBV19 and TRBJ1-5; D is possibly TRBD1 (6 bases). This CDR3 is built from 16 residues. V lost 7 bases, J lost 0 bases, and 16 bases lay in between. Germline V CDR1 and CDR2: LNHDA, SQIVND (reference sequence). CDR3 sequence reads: CASNNEGGYSNQPQHF. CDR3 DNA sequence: TGTGCCAGTAATAATGAGGGGGGTTATAGCAATCAGCCCCAGCATTTT.

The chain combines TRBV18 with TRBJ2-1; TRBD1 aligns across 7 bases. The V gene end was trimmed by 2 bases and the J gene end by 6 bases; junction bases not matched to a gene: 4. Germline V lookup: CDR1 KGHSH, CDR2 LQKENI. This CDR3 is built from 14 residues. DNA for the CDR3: TGTGCCAGCTCACCATCACAGGGGTTCAATGAGCAGTTCTTC. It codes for CASSPSQGFNEQFF.

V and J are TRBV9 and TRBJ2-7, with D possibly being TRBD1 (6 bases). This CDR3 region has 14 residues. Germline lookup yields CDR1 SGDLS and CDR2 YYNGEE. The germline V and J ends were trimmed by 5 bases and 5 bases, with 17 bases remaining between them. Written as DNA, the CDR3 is TGTGCCAGCAGTGCCTCCACAGGGTTGCACGAGCAGTACTTC. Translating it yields CASSASTGLHEQYF.